This T cell receptor beta chain was sequenced for a study of CD8+CD57+ T cells in acquired aplastic anemia. Study background: Recorded DNA amounts for sorted CD4+ and CD8+ cells had an average of 3.2 ug. Healthy donors gave 10 million or so reads on average for CD4+ cells. General study findings and limits: Patients and controls had in common twenty-nine CD8+ CDR3 sequences. Researchers reported that CD8+ Simpson's diversity was not significantly different in patients versus controls.

As to this clonotype: No antigen is known for it.

CDR3 and TCR beta VDJ profiling relied on genomic DNA as the template. One entry per CDR3 protein, called by TCRdb with MiXCR from the reads. The sample has some 45,000 distinct CDR3 sequences; about 70% are singletons. The sequence was obtained from a human donor in good health, serving as a control. The sequenced material came from sorted CD4+, CD8+, or CD8+CD57+ T cells (not recorded which) from PBMCs.

The CDR3 is CASSFGRVSEQYF. As DNA, the CDR3 is TGCGCCAGCAGCTTTGGCAGGGTTAGCGAGCAGTACTTC. The V and J genes are TRBV4-3 and TRBJ2-7, with D possibly matching TRBD1 (5 bases). Trimming cost V 5 bases and J 6 bases, with 14 bases left between them. CDR3 length: 13 residues. Germline CDR1 reads LGHNA; CDR2 reads YSLEER.